This T cell receptor beta chain was identified in a study of blood T cell repertoires in COVID-19 (dated by TCRdb to 2020 to 2021). About the full investigation: Collaborator samples came from the United States, Italy and Spain and covered acute and convalescent phases of COVID-19. The repertoires were released in a freely available public database meant as a resource for research on the immune response to SARS-CoV-2. Nearly every sample came with metadata listing a de-identified subject ID, COVID-19 status, age in years and sex. The prospective study material was composed of cDNA or gDNA derived from T cells, B-cell-depleted T cells, or PBMCs. The dataset comprised deeply sampled blood TCRbeta repertoires from subjects exposed to, actively infected with, or recovered from COVID-19. Where available, HLA class I and class II types were taken from metadata supplied by the sample provider and were not determined by assay-based typing. Samples were obtained from the ongoing ImmuneRACE study (first 160 participants) and from some 1,200 subjects provided by 6 global collaborators.

This clone was found a few times. Its antigen has not been determined. The record has no base qualities; no much larger clone is one base away. Other DNA sequences from this sample encode an identical CDR3 as well. At one collaborating source in Seattle, patients were enrolled during active infection and were followed longitudinally through the course of disease. Whole blood was collected in K2EDTA tubes by collaborating institutions according to the institutions' own protocols. Collaborator samples were shipped for TCRbeta analysis as frozen whole blood, isolated PBMCs, or DNA extracted from either sample type. The immunoSEQ Assay, a bias-controlled multiplex PCR, was used to amplify TCRbeta CDR3 regions from genomic DNA. The published analysis was carried out like this. The number of nucleated cells in each sample was estimated from the amplification of reference gene primers within the assay. To quantify the absolute abundance of each unique TCRbeta CDR3 rearrangement, sequence reads were collapsed and filtered. For each sample, productive Simpson clonality was calculated as the square root of Simpson's diversity index across productive rearrangements. TCRdb took this table from immuneACCESS and kept in-frame rearrangements with V and J called. Such tables lack part of the clones; where checked against another copy, unresolved V genes explain under half of the gap, and the rest is unexplained. That table is the source of V, J and clone size, and D and trimming were worked out from the DNA. In this sample the table shows over 150,000 clones, around 83% of which occur a single time. The leading ten clones occupy roughly 8.3% of the sample.

General study outcomes and caveats: How much clinical and demographic metadata was included differed by source and by participant, and the metadata was provided uncurated.

V and J lose 5 bases and 0 bases, and a span of 11 bases separates them. The CDR3 starts with the cysteine, ends with the phenylalanine, and has 15 residues. Only the CDR3 DNA stays, 45 bases, in frame from base 1. Via the germline V gene, CDR1 is SGHTA and CDR2 FQGTGA. The TCR comes from a woman aged 60-75 years with COVID-19, enrolled during active disease. Sequenced: peripheral blood. The sequence links TRBV7-3 to TRBJ2-1; no D gene call is confident. The nucleotide sequence reads as follows: TGTGCCAGCAGCCCCGCTCGTAGCTCCTACAATGAGCAGTTCTTC. It codes for CASSPARSSYNEQFF.